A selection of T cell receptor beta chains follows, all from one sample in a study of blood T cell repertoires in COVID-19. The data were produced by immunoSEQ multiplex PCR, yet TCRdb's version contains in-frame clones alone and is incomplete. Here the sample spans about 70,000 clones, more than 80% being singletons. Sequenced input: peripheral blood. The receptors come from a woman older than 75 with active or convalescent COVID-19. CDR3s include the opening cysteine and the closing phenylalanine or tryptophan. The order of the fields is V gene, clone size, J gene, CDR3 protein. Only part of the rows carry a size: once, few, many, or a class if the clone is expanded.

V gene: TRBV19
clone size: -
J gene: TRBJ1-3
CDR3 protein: CASTETDSRDTIYF

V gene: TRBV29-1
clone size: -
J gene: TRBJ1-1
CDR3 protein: CSALQGSTEAFF

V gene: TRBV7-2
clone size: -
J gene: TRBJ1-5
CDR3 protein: CASSWAWTEYNQPQHF

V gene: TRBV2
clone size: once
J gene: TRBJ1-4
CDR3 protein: CASRWDRGGTNEKLFF

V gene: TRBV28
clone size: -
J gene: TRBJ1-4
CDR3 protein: CASSLNPGTNEKLFF

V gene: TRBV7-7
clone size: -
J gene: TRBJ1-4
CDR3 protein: CASSPTVTNEKLFF

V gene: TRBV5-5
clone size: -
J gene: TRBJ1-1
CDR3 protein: CASSLGRRYSTEAFF

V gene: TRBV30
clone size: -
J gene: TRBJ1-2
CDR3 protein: CAWSSQGEIYGYTF

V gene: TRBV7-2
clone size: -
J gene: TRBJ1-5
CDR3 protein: CASSLLADQPQHF

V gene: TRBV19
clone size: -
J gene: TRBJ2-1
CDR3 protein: CASKPGLSYNEQFF

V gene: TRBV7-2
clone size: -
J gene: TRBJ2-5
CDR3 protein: CASSLYSSQETQYF

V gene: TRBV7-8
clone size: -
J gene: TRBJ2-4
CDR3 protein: CASSFPRTGQNKNIQYF

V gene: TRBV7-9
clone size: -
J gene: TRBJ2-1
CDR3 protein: CASTLGGGTYNEQFF

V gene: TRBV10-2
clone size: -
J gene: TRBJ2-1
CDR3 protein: CASSDGDFTYNEQFF

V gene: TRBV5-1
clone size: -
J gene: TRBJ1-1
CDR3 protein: CASSYTRQGAEAFF

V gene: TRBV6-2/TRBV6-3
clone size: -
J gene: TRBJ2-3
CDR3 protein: CASSPGTSLPDTQYF

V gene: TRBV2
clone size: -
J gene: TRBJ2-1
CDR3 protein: CASSQRQGSRYNEQFF

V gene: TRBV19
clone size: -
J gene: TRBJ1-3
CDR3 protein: CATGQGLDSGNTIYF

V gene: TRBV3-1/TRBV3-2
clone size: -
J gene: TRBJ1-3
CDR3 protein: CASSQLYRGSGNTIYF

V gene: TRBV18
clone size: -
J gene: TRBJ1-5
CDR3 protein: CASSTGGDQPQHF

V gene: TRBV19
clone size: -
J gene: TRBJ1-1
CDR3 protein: CASSIEGTGGLSTEAFF

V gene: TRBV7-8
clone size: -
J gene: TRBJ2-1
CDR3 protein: CASSLERLVGPNEQFF

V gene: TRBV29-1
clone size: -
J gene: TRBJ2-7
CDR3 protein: CSVKQNAYEQYF

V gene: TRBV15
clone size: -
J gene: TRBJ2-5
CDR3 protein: CATSRDQGGLIETQYF

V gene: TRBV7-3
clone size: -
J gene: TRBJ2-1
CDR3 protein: CASSSLAGSYNEQFF

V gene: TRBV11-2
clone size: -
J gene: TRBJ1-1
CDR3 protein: CASTFVGGAPTEAFF

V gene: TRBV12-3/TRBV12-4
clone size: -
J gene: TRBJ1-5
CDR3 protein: CASNLDSSQPQHF

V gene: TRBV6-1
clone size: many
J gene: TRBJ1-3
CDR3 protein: CASSEGQEGNTIYF

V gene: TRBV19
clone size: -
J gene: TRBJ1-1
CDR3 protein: CASSEQYTEAFF

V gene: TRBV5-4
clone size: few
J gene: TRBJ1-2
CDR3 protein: CASSPAMTNYGYTF

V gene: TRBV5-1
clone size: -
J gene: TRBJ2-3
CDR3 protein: CASSLAVSSGGWGTDTQYF

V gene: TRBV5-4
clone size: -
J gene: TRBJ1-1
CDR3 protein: CASSRQGAGNTEAFF

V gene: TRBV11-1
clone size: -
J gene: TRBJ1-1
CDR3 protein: CASIKEGDAFF

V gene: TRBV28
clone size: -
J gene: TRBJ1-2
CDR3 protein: CASSPYKTGVDGYTF

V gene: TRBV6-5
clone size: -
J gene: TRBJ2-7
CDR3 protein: CASRGGDEQYF

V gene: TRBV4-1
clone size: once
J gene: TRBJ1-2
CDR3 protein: CASSQDQTGGSYGYTF

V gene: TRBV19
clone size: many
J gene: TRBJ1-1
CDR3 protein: CASGGRHTEAFF

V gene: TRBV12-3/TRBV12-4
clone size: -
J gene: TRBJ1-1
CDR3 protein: CASSRGEETEAFF

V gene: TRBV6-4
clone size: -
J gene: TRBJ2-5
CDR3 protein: CASSAVIGTGATQYF

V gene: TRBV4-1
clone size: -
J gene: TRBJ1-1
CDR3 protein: CASSQDGGSTEAFF

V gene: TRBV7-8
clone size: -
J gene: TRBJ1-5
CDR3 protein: CASSNDRESQPQHF

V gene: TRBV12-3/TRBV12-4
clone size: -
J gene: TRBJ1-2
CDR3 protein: CASSLGGYYGYTF

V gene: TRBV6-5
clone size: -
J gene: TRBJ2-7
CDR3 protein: CASRQGQSEQYF

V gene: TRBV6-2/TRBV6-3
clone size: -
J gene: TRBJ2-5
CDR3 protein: CASSSLYHGLGQETQYF

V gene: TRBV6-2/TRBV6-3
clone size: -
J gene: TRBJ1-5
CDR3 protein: CASSGTRTGGRNQPQHF

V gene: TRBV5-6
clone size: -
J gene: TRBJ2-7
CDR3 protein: CASSLRWDRDIENEQYF

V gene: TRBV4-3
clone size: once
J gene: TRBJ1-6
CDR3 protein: CASSQGRQGGSPLHF

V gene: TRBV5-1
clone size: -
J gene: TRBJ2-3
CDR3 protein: CASSFTGTSGGANTQYF

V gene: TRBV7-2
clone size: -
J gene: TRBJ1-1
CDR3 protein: CASSFVGVNTEAFF

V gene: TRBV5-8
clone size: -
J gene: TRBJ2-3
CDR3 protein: CASPDGREFTDTQYF

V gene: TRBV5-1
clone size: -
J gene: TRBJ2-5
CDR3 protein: CASSVEQETQYF

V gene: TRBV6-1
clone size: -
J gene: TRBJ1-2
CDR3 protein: CASSELTGESFDGYTF